The 15 T cell receptor beta chains reported below all come from one sample, sequenced in a study of blood T cell repertoires in COVID-19. The data were produced by immunoSEQ multiplex PCR, yet TCRdb's version contains in-frame clones alone and is incomplete. This sample has roughly 120,000 clones, with around 80% found just once. The sequenced sample was peripheral blood. The receptors shown here come from a man aged 50 to 60 with acute or convalescent COVID-19.

The rearrangement links TRBV4-1 to TRBJ2-5, with 15 bases fitting TRBD2. From germline, CDR1 is MGHRA and CDR2 YSYEKL. The CDR3 contains 18 residues. J was trimmed by 2 bases and V by 5 bases; bases with no gene match: 9. The CDR3 nucleotides are TGCGCCAGCAGCTCCCCCGGGACTAGCGGGAGGCTACAAGAGACCCAGTACTTC. It translates to CASSSPGTSGRLQETQYF.

The gene calls are TRBV5-1 and TRBJ2-3; 7 positions agree with TRBD1. Germline-derived CDR1 and CDR2 are SGHRS and YFSETQ. With V trimmed by 2 bases and J by 3 bases, 6 bases remained unmatched. CDR3 length: 15 amino acids. CDR3 loop: CASSLTGVGTDTQYF. DNA for the CDR3: TGCGCCAGCAGCTTAACAGGGGTCGGGACAGATACGCAGTATTTT.

The rearrangement joins TRBV7-9 to TRBJ2-3; 11 bases align to TRBD2. The CDR3 has 18 residues. CDR1 and CDR2 from the germline V gene are SEHNR and FQNEAQ (reference sequence). V gave up 6 bases and J gave up 0 bases; unmatched junction bases: 11. CDR3 loop: CASRPVLAGESSTDTQYF. The CDR3 coding sequence is TGTGCCAGCAGGCCAGTACTAGCGGGGGAGTCTAGCACAGATACGCAGTATTTT.

The rearrangement links TRBV9 to TRBJ2-1; TRBD2 is a possible D gene (5 bases). V was clipped by 1 base and J by 3 bases, with 8 bases between them. This CDR3 spans 14 amino acids. Germline V CDR1 and CDR2: SGDLS, YYNGEE. In DNA form, the CDR3 reads TGTGCCAGCAGCGTACCAACTAGCTACAATGAGCAGTTCTTC. Amino acids: CASSVPTSYNEQFF.

The chain employs TRBV11-2 and TRBJ1-1; D not certain. The CDR3 is made up of 15 amino acids. Per the germline V gene, CDR1 is SGHAT and CDR2 is FQNNGV. V lost 0 bases to trimming and J lost 2 bases, with 10 bases between them. DNA for the CDR3: TGTGCCAGCAGCTTAGATTTACAGTATAACACTGAAGCTTTCTTT. Amino acid sequence: CASSLDLQYNTEAFF.

V is TRBV5-3 and J is TRBJ2-3, with 7 bases matching TRBD2. TRBV5-3 is an open reading frame whose function is uncertain. The CDR3 is 14 amino acids. J lost 0 bases, V lost 5 bases, and 3 bases had no gene match. The CDR3 DNA reads as TGTGCCAGAAGGACGGGAGGTAGCACAGATACGCAGTATTTT. Amino acids: CARRTGGSTDTQYF.

V usage is TRBV9 and J usage is TRBJ1-4; D not certain. The V and J ends lost 4 bases and 7 bases respectively, with 11 bases between them. The V gene's germline CDR1 is SGDLS and CDR2 YYNGEE. The CDR3 spans 13 residues. The CDR3 DNA reads as TGTGCCAGCAGCCCCCCCCGTCGTGAAAAACTGTTTTTT. Its translation: CASSPPRREKLFF.

V gene TRBV6-6 combines with J gene TRBJ2-2, with a possible D match to TRBD1 (5 bases). The CDR3 consists of 15 residues. Germline loops: CDR1 MNHNY, CDR2 SVGAGI (reference sequence). With 0 bases removed from V and 2 bases from J, the gap between germline ends came to 7 bases. Here the CDR3 reads CASSYSGQNTGELFF. The CDR3, as DNA: TGTGCCAGCAGTTACTCTGGACAAAACACCGGGGAGCTGTTTTTT.

This sequence joins TRBV5-1 and TRBJ1-3; no firm D call. V gave up 2 bases and J gave up 4 bases, with 13 bases separating them. This CDR3 region has 15 residues. In germline, CDR1 is SGHRS, CDR2 YFSETQ. CDR3 loop: CASSFATGGGNTIYF. For the CDR3, the DNA is TGCGCCAGCAGCTTCGCTACGGGTGGAGGAAACACCATATATTTT.

The V and J genes are TRBV28 and TRBJ1-1; D call uncertain. There are 12 residues in the CDR3. Germline CDR1 MDHEN, CDR2 SYDVKM. The V end was cut by 5 bases, the J end by 3 bases, with 7 bases between. CDR3 in amino acids: CASSRRDTEAFF. The CDR3 coding sequence is TGTGCCAGCAGTCGGAGGGACACTGAAGCTTTCTTT. The variable domain in full, with the rest retrieved from reference TRBV28 and TRBJ1-1, is DVKVTQSSRYLVKRTGEKVFLECVQDMDHENMFWYRQDPGLGLRLIYFSYDVKMKEKGDIPEGYSVSREKKERFSLILESASTNQTSMYLCASSRRDTEAFFGQGTRLTVV.

The chain is built from TRBV5-4 and TRBJ1-5, with 11 positions matching TRBD1. CDR1 is SGHNT, CDR2 YYREEE, per germline (reference sequence). The CDR3 runs 14 residues. The junction had 2 bases not matched to a gene; V was cut back by 4 bases and J by 5 bases. DNA for the CDR3: TGTGCCAGCAGCGAGGGACAGGGGGATCAGCCCCAGCATTTT. Its translation is CASSEGQGDQPQHF.

This clone was counted once. The V gene is TRBV19, the J gene TRBJ1-1; unclear D gene. The CDR3 sequence is 16 residues long. Germline V CDR1 and CDR2: LNHDA, SQIVND (reference sequence). The V and J ends lost 6 bases and 1 base respectively, with 18 bases between them. The CDR3 spells CASSPAGRRKNTEAFF. The CDR3 DNA follows: TGTGCCAGTAGCCCAGCCGGGAGAAGAAAGAACACTGAAGCTTTCTTT.

J is TRBJ1-3 and V is TRBV18; the match to TRBD1 covers 7 bases. The CDR3 totals 16 residues. In germline, CDR1 is KGHSH, CDR2 LQKENI. Trimming cost V 3 bases and J 0 bases; bases outside gene matches: 5. Here the CDR3 DNA reads TGTGCCAGCTCACCCAATAGGGACAGCTCTGGAAACACCATATATTTT. Amino acid sequence: CASSPNRDSSGNTIYF.

The V and J genes are TRBV7-9 and TRBJ1-4, with TRBD1 identical over 8 bases. The V segment lost 4 bases and the J segment 7 bases; nucleotides outside the gene matches: 5. Germline CDR1 reads SEHNR; CDR2 reads FQNEAQ (reference sequence). The CDR3 runs to 14 residues. In nucleotides, the CDR3 is TGTGCCAGCAGCTATGGACAGGGAGTTGAAAAACTGTTTTTT. This codes for CASSYGQGVEKLFF.

This chain uses TRBV2 with TRBJ2-7; no firm D call. Germline CDR1 reads SNHLY; CDR2 reads FYNNEI. This CDR3 comprises 12 residues. V gave up 2 bases and J gave up 0 bases, with 2 bases separating them. CDR3 nucleotides: TGTGCCAGCAGTGAACTCTCCTACGAGCAGTACTTC. This encodes CASSELSYEQYF.